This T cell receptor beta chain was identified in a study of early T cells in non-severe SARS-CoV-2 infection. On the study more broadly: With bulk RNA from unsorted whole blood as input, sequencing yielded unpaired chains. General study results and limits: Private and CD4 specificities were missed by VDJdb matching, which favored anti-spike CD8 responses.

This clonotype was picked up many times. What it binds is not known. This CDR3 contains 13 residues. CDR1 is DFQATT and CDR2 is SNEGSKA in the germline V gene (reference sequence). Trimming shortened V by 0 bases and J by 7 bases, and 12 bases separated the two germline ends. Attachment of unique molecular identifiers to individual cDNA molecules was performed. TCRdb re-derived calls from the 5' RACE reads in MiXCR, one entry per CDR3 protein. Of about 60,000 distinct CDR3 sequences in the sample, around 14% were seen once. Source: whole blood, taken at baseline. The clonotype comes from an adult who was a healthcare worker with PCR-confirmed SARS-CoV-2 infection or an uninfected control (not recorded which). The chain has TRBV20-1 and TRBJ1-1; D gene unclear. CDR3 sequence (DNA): TGCAGTGCTAGAGATCGGGCAGGTATTGAAGCTTTCTTT. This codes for CSARDRAGIEAFF.